The present T cell receptor beta chain was sequenced within a study of shared T cell receptors in the human thymus. There are 17 residues in the CDR3. The ends lost 3 bases at V and 0 bases at J; junction bases unmatched: 10. Germline loops: CDR1 SGHRS, CDR2 YFSETQ. Data came from immunoSEQ multiplex PCR; TCRdb stores just in-frame clones and leaves some out. Here the sample spans hundreds of thousands of clones, over 75% being singletons. This same sample was also taken into another study, of human thymus T cells. In that study: Healthy Finnish infants having corrective surgery for congenital heart defects served as donors.

V usage is TRBV5-1 and J usage is TRBJ2-7, with 9 nucleotides matching TRBD2. This receptor was identified in a boy younger than two with a congenital heart defect. The specimen sequenced was thymocytes. CDR3 nucleotides: TGCGCCAGCAGCTGGGGAGGCGGGAGGGCCTCCTCCTACGAGCAGTACTTC. Protein: CASSWGGGRASSYEQYF.